Listed here are 27 T cell receptor beta chains from one sample, sequenced in a study of cytomegalovirus exposure and HLA in healthy donors. The PCR used 60 Vbeta and 13 Jbeta primers. This table comes from immunoSEQ multiplex PCR, and its TCRdb copy is limited to in-frame clones, with some not included. Of 100,000 to 140,000 clones in the sample, 81% are singletons; the top ten hold around 2.1%. The sequencing sample was made of PBMCs. These receptor sequences come from a man aged 25 to 40 in good health and CMV-seronegative.

The rearrangement joins TRBV19 to TRBJ2-1; D is perhaps TRBD2 (6 bases). Germline CDR1 LNHDA, CDR2 SQIVND (reference sequence). The CDR3 length is 14 residues. The V end lost 3 bases, the J end lost 6 bases, and 12 bases lay between the germline ends. CDR3 loop: CASSILGGGNEQFF. In nucleotides, the CDR3 is TGTGCCAGTAGTATCTTGGGGGGAGGCAATGAGCAGTTCTTC. Using reference TRBV19 and TRBJ2-1 for the parts outside the CDR3, the full variable domain is DGGITQSPKYLFRKEGQNVTLSCEQNLNHDAMYWYRQDPGQGLRLIYYSQIVNDFQKGDIAEGYSVSREKKESFPLTVTSAQKNPTAFYLCASSILGGGNEQFFGPGTRLTVL.

The chain couples TRBV5-1 to TRBJ2-7; D may be TRBD2 (6 bases). Germline CDR1 SGHRS, CDR2 YFSETQ. CDR3 length: 15 residues. Trimming shortened V by 0 bases and J by 6 bases, and 16 bases separated the two germline ends. DNA of the CDR3: TGCGCCAGCAGCTTGGAGGGCGGGGTTGGGGTCGAGCAGTACTTC. Translation: CASSLEGGVGVEQYF. Together with reference TRBV5-1 and TRBJ2-7, the CDR3 gives the full variable domain: KAGVTQTPRYLIKTRGQQVTLSCSPISGHRSVSWYQQTPGQGLQFLFEYFSETQRNKGNFPGRFSGRQFSNSRSEMNVSTLELGDSALYLCASSLEGGVGVEQYFGPGTRLTVT.

This chain links TRBV7-3 with TRBJ2-7, with TRBD2 as a possible D gene (5 bases). CDR1 and CDR2 from the germline V gene are SGHTA and FQGTGA. The V end lost 4 bases, the J end lost 3 bases, and 13 bases lay between the germline ends. The CDR3 has 14 amino acids. The CDR3 protein is CASSSPGKLYEQYF. The CDR3, as DNA: TGTGCCAGCAGCTCCCCGGGGAAACTCTACGAGCAGTACTTC.

The V gene is TRBV6-6, the J gene TRBJ2-7; 9 bases fit TRBD1. Germline loops: CDR1 MNHNY, CDR2 SVGAGI (reference sequence). The CDR3 runs 13 residues. After removal of 4 bases from V and 5 bases from J, the junction contained 3 bases not matched to a gene. CDR3 nucleotide sequence: TGTGCCAGCAGTTCGACAGGGGGAGACGAGCAGTACTTC. Amino acid sequence: CASSSTGGDEQYF.

The CDR3 DNA reads TGTGCCAGCAGTCCCCGGGACACAGGCTACGAGCAGTACTTC. The encoded protein is CASSPRDTGYEQYF. V gene TRBV28 combines with J gene TRBJ2-7; D possibly corresponds to TRBD1 (6 bases). The CDR3 contains 14 residues. With 5 bases removed from V and 3 bases from J, the gap between germline ends came to 14 bases. CDR1 and CDR2 from the germline V gene are MDHEN and SYDVKM.

The rearrangement uses TRBV9 and TRBJ2-1; 8 nucleotides agree with TRBD2. Losses at the gene ends were 4 bases for V and 3 bases for J; bases not matched to a gene: 6. The CDR3 spans 15 residues. Germline lookup yields CDR1 SGDLS and CDR2 YYNGEE. Here the CDR3 reads CASSPFSGDYNEQFF. In DNA form, the CDR3 reads TGTGCCAGCAGCCCGTTTAGCGGGGACTACAATGAGCAGTTCTTC.

The chain combines TRBV19 with TRBJ2-3, with D uncertain. Germline V CDR1 and CDR2: LNHDA, SQIVND (reference sequence). With 8 bases removed from V and 0 bases from J, the gap between germline ends came to 9 bases. This CDR3 is 13 amino acids long. CDR3 sequence (DNA): TGTGCCAGTTGTACCGGTAGCACAGATACGCAGTATTTT. Translation: CASCTGSTDTQYF.

CDR3 bases: TGTGCCAGCAGCCATCAACTGGGAGGGCGGAGAAACACCATATATTTT. Translation gives CASSHQLGGRRNTIYF. J is TRBJ1-3 and V is TRBV14; D remains ambiguous. The CDR3 length is 16 residues. The ends were cut back, 3 bases at V and 5 bases at J, with 17 bases in the middle. Germline assignment: CDR1 SGHDN and CDR2 FVKESK.

The rearrangement joins TRBV5-4 to TRBJ2-7; 13 positions agree with TRBD2. With V trimmed by 3 bases and J by 2 bases, 2 bases remained unmatched. Germline CDR1 is SGHNT and CDR2 is YYREEE (reference sequence). The CDR3 runs to 15 residues. The CDR3 DNA is TGTGCCAGCAGCTCGGGACTAGCGGGACCCTACGAGCAGTACTTC. Translation gives CASSSGLAGPYEQYF.

The genes are TRBV11-2 and TRBJ2-7, with 12 bases identical to TRBD2. The V segment lost 5 bases and the J segment 6 bases; nucleotides outside the gene matches: 5. This CDR3 is 14 amino acids long. CDR1 is SGHAT, CDR2 FQNNGV, per germline. The CDR3 DNA reads as TGTGCCAGCAGCCCGACTAGCGGGAGCGGCGAGCAGTACTTC. The encoded protein is CASSPTSGSGEQYF.

This clone was seen a handful of times. The chain joins TRBV5-8 to TRBJ2-6; possible D gene TRBD1, 6 bases. Trimming cost V 4 bases and J 2 bases, with 7 bases left between them. This CDR3 is 14 amino acids long. Per germline, CDR1 SGHTS and CDR2 YDEGEE. The CDR3 reads CASSNRAGANVLTF. The CDR3 bases are TGTGCCAGCAGCAACAGGGCTGGGGCCAACGTCCTGACTTTC.

The V call is TRBV7-2, the J call TRBJ1-1; 7 bases agree with TRBD1. CDR3 length: 16 residues. Per the germline V gene, CDR1 is SGHTA and CDR2 is FQGNSA. Unmatched junction bases numbered 6, after V lost 1 base and J lost 1 base. In DNA, the CDR3 is TGTGCCAGCAGCTTAGAGGGACAGCGGGCGAACACTGAAGCTTTCTTT. Its protein is CASSLEGQRANTEAFF.

The chain recombines TRBV5-4 with TRBJ2-7, with D maybe TRBD2 (5 bases). The V end was cut by 4 bases, the J end by 0 bases, with 14 bases between. Germline lookup yields CDR1 SGHNT and CDR2 YYREEE (reference sequence). The CDR3 has 15 residues. CDR3 DNA sequence: TGTGCCAGCAGCACCGGACTGCAGATCTCCTACGAGCAGTACTTC. It specifies CASSTGLQISYEQYF.

The chain employs TRBV7-9 and TRBJ2-7; 8 bases are a match to TRBD1. Germline V gene data show CDR1 as SEHNR and CDR2 as FQNEAQ (reference sequence). J gave up 7 bases and V 5 bases, and 13 bases lay outside the gene matches. The CDR3 is made up of 15 amino acids. The CDR3 is CASSPYRTGLEEQYF. The CDR3, as DNA: TGTGCCAGCAGCCCCTATCGGACAGGGCTGGAGGAGCAGTACTTC.

This chain connects TRBV7-9 to TRBJ2-3, with 10 bases that match TRBD2. Losses at the gene ends were 5 bases for V and 2 bases for J; bases not matched to a gene: 4. The V gene's germline CDR1 is SEHNR and CDR2 FQNEAQ (reference sequence). There are 15 residues in the CDR3. This chain's CDR3 is CASSRAGGITDTQYF. CDR3 bases: TGTGCCAGCAGCCGAGCGGGAGGGATCACAGATACGCAGTATTTT.

For the CDR3, the DNA is TGCGCCAGCAGCTCACCCATGACAGGGGACCCTGAAGCTTTCTTT. This translates into CASSSPMTGDPEAFF. The chain employs TRBV5-1 and TRBJ1-1; 8 positions agree with TRBD1. In germline, CDR1 is SGHRS, CDR2 YFSETQ. J was trimmed by 6 bases and V by 3 bases; bases with no gene match: 10. The CDR3 covers 15 residues. The entire variable domain, with the rest obtained from reference TRBV5-1 and TRBJ1-1, is as follows: KAGVTQTPRYLIKTRGQQVTLSCSPISGHRSVSWYQQTPGQGLQFLFEYFSETQRNKGNFPGRFSGRQFSNSRSEMNVSTLELGDSALYLCASSSPMTGDPEAFFGQGTRLTVV.

The V call is TRBV6-6, the J call TRBJ1-1, with TRBD1 as a possible D gene (5 bases). The germline V gene has CDR1 MNHNY and CDR2 SVGAGI (reference sequence). Trimming pared 6 bases from V and 2 bases from J, leaving 13 bases between. The CDR3 extends over 14 amino acids. CDR3 residues: CASSRSGGNTEAFF. In DNA, the CDR3 is TGTGCCAGCAGCCGATCGGGGGGTAACACTGAAGCTTTCTTT.

The chain combines TRBV6-4 with TRBJ2-2, with D maybe TRBD2 (6 bases). This CDR3 region has 16 residues. Trimming left V 5 bases short and J 1 base short, with 14 bases between. Germline lookup yields CDR1 MRHNA and CDR2 SNTAGT. CDR3 in amino acids: CASSKTGTENTGELFF. The CDR3 nucleotides read TGTGCCAGCAGTAAGACCGGGACTGAGAACACCGGGGAGCTGTTTTTT.

This clone turned up a few times. The chain has TRBV28 and TRBJ1-1; no definite D call. The ends were cut back, 4 bases at V and 1 base at J, with 16 bases in the middle. Germline values: CDR1 MDHEN, CDR2 SYDVKM. There are 16 residues in the CDR3. As DNA, the CDR3 is TGTGCCAGCAGTTCCAATTCACTAGACAAGAACACTGAAGCTTTCTTT. Its protein is CASSSNSLDKNTEAFF.

The chain couples TRBV5-1 to TRBJ2-2, with TRBD1 as a possible D gene (6 bases). This CDR3 is built from 15 residues. Trimming took 4 bases from V and 5 from J, leaving 15 bases between them. Germline V gives CDR1 SGHRS, CDR2 YFSETQ. The CDR3 spells CASSLWDKGTGELFF. Here the CDR3 DNA reads TGCGCCAGCAGCCTATGGGACAAGGGGACCGGGGAGCTGTTTTTT.

The chain recombines TRBV6-5 with TRBJ1-6; D is unclear. The CDR3 covers 14 residues. CDR1 and CDR2 (germline): MNHEY, SVGAGI. V lost 4 bases, J lost 5 bases, and 9 bases lay in between. CDR3 loop: CASSFADHNSPLHF. The CDR3 coding sequence is TGTGCCAGCAGTTTCGCAGATCATAATTCACCCCTCCACTTT.

This clone was counted only a few times. CDR3 sequence reads: CASRTDRGDEKLFF. The CDR3 DNA is TGTGCCAGCAGAACCGACAGGGGCGATGAAAAACTGTTTTTT. This chain uses TRBV11-1 with TRBJ1-4, with 8 bases identical to TRBD1. This CDR3 spans 14 amino acids. CDR1 SGHAT and CDR2 FQDESV come from the germline V gene (reference sequence). The J segment lost 6 bases and the V segment lost 6 bases, leaving 6 bases of the junction unmatched.

As concerns this clone: The junction does not match germline at one end; this may be a read error. At the DNA level, this CDR3 is encoded by other sequences in the same sample as well. The CDR3 region is CASRRYEQYF. CDR3 coding DNA: TGCGCCAGCAGGCGCTACGAGCAGTACTTC. The chain couples TRBV6-1 to TRBJ2-7, with unresolved D. The CDR3 is 10 amino acids. CDR1 and CDR2 from the germline V gene are MNHNS and SASEGT.

This clone was observed a few times. The J gene is TRBJ1-1, the V gene TRBV10-3, with 9 bases lining up with TRBD1. V trimming: 0 bases; J trimming: 4 bases; junction bases outside the gene matches: 9. CDR3 size: 17 residues. Germline-derived CDR1 and CDR2 are ENHRY and SYGVKD. As DNA, the CDR3 is TGTGCCATCAGTGAGTCCAACCGACAGGGGGAGGGCACTGAAGCTTTCTTT. It encodes CAISESNRQGEGTEAFF.

The J gene is TRBJ2-5, the V gene TRBV10-1, with 7 positions matching TRBD1. CDR1 is WNHNN, CDR2 SYGVQD, per germline (reference sequence). Unmatched junction bases numbered 9, after V lost 3 bases and J lost 5 bases. This CDR3 has 15 residues. CDR3 sequence: CASSEAGDSRETQYF. The CDR3 DNA reads as TGCGCCAGCAGTGAAGCAGGGGACAGCCGGGAGACCCAGTACTTC.

Turning to this clone: One end of the junction does not line up with germline, which may come from a read error. The V call is TRBV28, the J call TRBJ2-6; a weak D match, TRBD1 (6 bases). The CDR3 has 13 amino acids. CDR1 and CDR2 (germline): MDHEN, SYDVKM. CDR3 protein: CASSFLGANVPTF. The CDR3, as DNA: TGTGCCAGCAGTTTCTTGGGGGCCAACGTCCCGACTTTC.

This clone has only a few counts. This chain uses TRBV6-5 with TRBJ2-7; D is possibly TRBD1 (7 bases). The CDR3 totals 15 residues. Germline V CDR1 and CDR2: MNHEY, SVGAGI. V shed 0 bases and J shed 6 bases, with 15 bases lying between them. The CDR3 loop is CASSYSPGGGGEQYF. The CDR3 DNA reads as TGTGCCAGCAGTTACTCCCCCGGAGGGGGCGGCGAGCAGTACTTC.